A single sample gave rise to the 11 T cell receptor beta chains below, sequenced in a study of Tregs in tolerant kidney transplant recipients. Repertoires were generated with immunoSEQ multiplex PCR, while TCRdb's copy carries only in-frame clones and drops some. The data show under 50,000 clones, with over 95% seen just once and about 0.41% held by the top ten. These TCRs are of unknown antigen specificity. Input material: Tregs from blood cultured with allogeneic cells. All receptors come from a human donor in good health.

The genes are TRBV7-9 and TRBJ2-5, with TRBD2 matching 8 bases. The CDR3 is made up of 18 amino acids. Germline loops: CDR1 SEHNR, CDR2 FQNEAQ (reference sequence). The V segment lost 2 bases and the J segment 6 bases; nucleotides outside the gene matches: 17. CDR3 nucleotide sequence: TGTGCCAGCAGCTTATGGAGAGCGGGAGCGAGTCGGTGGCAGACCCAGTACTTC. Encoded protein: CASSLWRAGASRWQTQYF.

The chain carries TRBV2 and TRBJ2-5; no reliable D call. The CDR3 length is 11 residues. Germline CDR1 reads SNHLY; CDR2 reads FYNNEI. V was shortened by 1 base and J by 14 bases, with 11 bases between the two germline ends. CDR3 amino acids: CASSEGGGLYF. The CDR3 region has the DNA TGTGCCAGCAGTGAAGGGGGTGGGCTATACTTC.

V usage is TRBV5-4 and J usage is TRBJ2-6; no clear D gene. The CDR3 is 16 amino acids. Germline V gene data show CDR1 as SGHNT and CDR2 as YYREEE (reference sequence). V was shortened by 0 bases and J by 4 bases, with 11 bases between the two germline ends. This chain's CDR3 is CASSLALGFGANVLTF. As DNA, the CDR3 is TGTGCCAGCAGCTTGGCCCTGGGGTTCGGGGCCAACGTCCTGACTTTC. Looking up the rest from reference TRBV5-4 and TRBJ2-6 gives the full variable domain: ETGVTQSPTHLIKTRGQQVTLRCSSQSGHNTVSWYQQALGQGPQFIFQYYREEENGRGNFPPRFSGLQFPNYSSELNVNALELDDSALYLCASSLALGFGANVLTFGAGSRLTVL.

The chain uses TRBV25-1 and TRBJ1-6; no reliable D call. In germline, CDR1 is MGHDK, CDR2 SYGVNS. CDR3 length: 15 amino acids. The V gene lost 2 bases and the J gene lost 10 bases, with 15 bases spanning the gap. The CDR3 reads CASSEVTGAGSPLHF. In nucleotides, the CDR3 is TGTGCCAGCAGTGAAGTCACCGGAGCTGGCTCACCCCTCCACTTT.

The chain is built from TRBV10-2 and TRBJ2-4, with 7 bases matching TRBD1. The V gene's germline CDR1 is WSHSY and CDR2 SAAADI. J lost 0 bases, V lost 4 bases, and 9 bases had no gene match. The CDR3 is made up of 17 amino acids. Written as DNA, the CDR3 is TGCGCCAGCAGTGTCTCCACAGGGGTATTAGCCAAAAACATTCAGTACTTC. Translation: CASSVSTGVLAKNIQYF.

The chain has TRBV5-1 and TRBJ2-1, with a weak D call TRBD2 (5 bases). This CDR3 is 16 amino acids long. The germline V gene encodes CDR1 SGHRS and CDR2 YFSETQ. With 4 bases removed from V and 0 bases from J, the gap between germline ends came to 14 bases. The CDR3 coding sequence is TGCGCCAGCAGCCTTAGCGTTCCCAGCTCCTACAATGAGCAGTTCTTC. It yields the protein CASSLSVPSSYNEQFF. Based on the CDR3 plus reference TRBV5-1 and TRBJ2-1, the full variable domain is KAGVTQTPRYLIKTRGQQVTLSCSPISGHRSVSWYQQTPGQGLQFLFEYFSETQRNKGNFPGRFSGRQFSNSRSEMNVSTLELGDSALYLCASSLSVPSSYNEQFFGPGTRLTVL.

The chain couples TRBV7-2 to TRBJ1-2; D is unresolved. Germline loops: CDR1 SGHTA, CDR2 FQGNSA. V dropped 5 bases and J dropped 4 bases, with 17 bases sitting between them. The CDR3 runs 15 residues. CDR3 protein: CASSPMAPASYGYTF. The DNA for the CDR3 is TGTGCCAGCAGCCCAATGGCGCCTGCTAGCTATGGCTACACCTTC.

The CDR3 nucleotides read TGTGCCAGCAGCTTACAGCAGGGGGCTTATGGCTACACCTTC. Translated: CASSLQQGAYGYTF. This chain links TRBV7-2 with TRBJ1-2, with 8 positions matching TRBD1. Germline CDR1 and CDR2: SGHTA and FQGNSA. This CDR3 comprises 14 residues. V was clipped by 2 bases and J by 5 bases; unmatched bases: 4.

The rearrangement joins TRBV15 to TRBJ1-1, with D uncertain. From germline, CDR1 is LNHNV and CDR2 YYDKDF (reference sequence). CDR3 length: 15 residues. V lost 0 bases to trimming and J lost 6 bases, with 14 bases between them. The CDR3 coding sequence is TGTGCCACCAGCAGAGATAACGGAAGGCAGGCTGAAGCTTTCTTT. Residues: CATSRDNGRQAEAFF.

The V call is TRBV21-1, the J call TRBJ2-3; TRBD2 is the table's D call, not checked against the DNA. TRBV21-1 is an annotated pseudogene. The CDR3 has 15 amino acids. This CDR3 is CAESLAGCGDCTQYF. CDR3 coding DNA: TGTGCCGAGTCTCTAGCGGGCTGCGGTGATTGTACGCAGTATTTT.

The rearrangement joins TRBV5-5 to TRBJ2-5; the D is unclear. V was pared by 4 bases and J by 5 bases, with 15 bases between. CDR1 is SGHKS and CDR2 is YYEKEE in the germline V gene (reference sequence). This CDR3 spans 14 amino acids. The CDR3 here is CASSRFMALETQYF. The CDR3 DNA sequence: TGTGCCAGCAGCAGATTCATGGCCCTTGAGACCCAGTACTTC.